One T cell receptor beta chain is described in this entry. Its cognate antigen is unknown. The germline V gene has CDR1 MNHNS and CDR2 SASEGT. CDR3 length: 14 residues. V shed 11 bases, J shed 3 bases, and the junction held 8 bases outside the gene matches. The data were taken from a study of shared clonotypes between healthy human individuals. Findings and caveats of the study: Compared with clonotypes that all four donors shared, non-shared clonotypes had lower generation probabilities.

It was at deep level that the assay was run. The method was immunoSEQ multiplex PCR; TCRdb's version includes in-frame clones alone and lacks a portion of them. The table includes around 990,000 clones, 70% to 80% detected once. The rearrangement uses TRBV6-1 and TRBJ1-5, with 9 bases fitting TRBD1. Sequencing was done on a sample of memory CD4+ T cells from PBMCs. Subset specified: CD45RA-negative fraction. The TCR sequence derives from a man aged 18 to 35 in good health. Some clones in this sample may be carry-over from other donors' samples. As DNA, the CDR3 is TGTGCCGGTGGGGACAGGGTAGACAATCAGCCCCAGCATTTT. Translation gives CAGGDRVDNQPQHF.